Listed below are T cell receptor beta chains from one sample, sequenced in a study of blood T cell repertoires in COVID-19. Libraries were prepared by immunoSEQ multiplex PCR; TCRdb keeps only in-frame clonotypes and omits some of them. The table has a few hundred thousand clones, 85% to 90% seen once. Sequenced sample: peripheral blood. These TCRs come from an older woman with COVID-19, enrolled during active disease. Both conserved end residues are part of each CDR3. Fields, in order: clone size, V gene, J gene, D gene, CDR3 DNA, CDR3 protein. D genes are given only for firm matches. Clone size, where shown, is once, few, many, or a class for clones that have expanded.

clone size: .; V gene: TRBV7-9; J gene: TRBJ1-1; D gene: .; CDR3 DNA: TGTGCCAGCAGCCCCCGCCTGTCGTCCAGGAACCTGCTGAACACTGAAGCTTTCTTT; CDR3 protein: CASSPRLSSRNLLNTEAFF
clone size: .; V gene: TRBV20-1; J gene: TRBJ2-3; D gene: .; CDR3 DNA: TGCAGTGGGGGCACGACAGATACGCAGTATTTT; CDR3 protein: CSGGTTDTQYF
clone size: .; V gene: TRBV7-8; J gene: TRBJ1-5; D gene: .; CDR3 DNA: TGTGCCAGCAGCTTAGGTCCAACAGGTCTCAATCAGCCCCAGCATTTT; CDR3 protein: CASSLGPTGLNQPQHF
clone size: .; V gene: TRBV5-1; J gene: TRBJ2-1; D gene: .; CDR3 DNA: TGCGCCAGCAGCGTGGGAGGCGGGGCGATCTACAATGAGCAGTTCTTC; CDR3 protein: CASSVGGGAIYNEQFF
clone size: .; V gene: TRBV20-1; J gene: TRBJ2-3; D gene: TRBD2; CDR3 DNA: TGCAGTGCCAGTGGGGCGGGGGGCACAGATACGCAGTATTTT; CDR3 protein: CSASGAGGTDTQYF
clone size: .; V gene: TRBV11-2; J gene: TRBJ2-3; D gene: TRBD2; CDR3 DNA: TGTGCCAGCAGCTCAATAGCGGGAGGCACAGATACGCAGTATTTT; CDR3 protein: CASSSIAGGTDTQYF
clone size: .; V gene: TRBV7-3; J gene: TRBJ2-3; D gene: .; CDR3 DNA: TGTGCCAGCTCGACTATCCTATGGGGTGCGCAGTATTTT; CDR3 protein: CASSTILWGAQYF
clone size: .; V gene: TRBV28; J gene: TRBJ2-4; D gene: TRBD2; CDR3 DNA: TGTGCCAGCAGTGAACCACGGACTAGCGGGAGGGCCCAAGACATTCAGTACTTC; CDR3 protein: CASSEPRTSGRAQDIQYF
clone size: .; V gene: TRBV5-4; J gene: TRBJ1-5; D gene: .; CDR3 DNA: TGTGCCAGCAGCTCCTCCGGGTCATTCGATCAGCCCCAGCATTTT; CDR3 protein: CASSSSGSFDQPQHF
clone size: once; V gene: TRBV29-1; J gene: TRBJ2-7; D gene: .; CDR3 DNA: TGCAGCGTTGTCTACTCCCCGTCCGGGGAGCAGTACTTC; CDR3 protein: CSVVYSPSGEQYF
clone size: .; V gene: TRBV6-5; J gene: TRBJ1-1; D gene: TRBD1; CDR3 DNA: TGTGCCAGCAGTCCCCGGACAGGGGGCGCTGAAGCTTTCTTT; CDR3 protein: CASSPRTGGAEAFF
clone size: .; V gene: TRBV28; J gene: TRBJ2-1; D gene: .; CDR3 DNA: TGTGCCACGGGTGGGTCCTACAATGAGCAGTTCTTC; CDR3 protein: CATGGSYNEQFF
clone size: once; V gene: TRBV24-1; J gene: TRBJ1-4; D gene: .; CDR3 DNA: TGTGCCACCAGGGGGGGGGTCGGAGAAAAACTGTTTTTT; CDR3 protein: CATRGGVGEKLFF
clone size: .; V gene: TRBV28; J gene: TRBJ1-4; D gene: .; CDR3 DNA: TGTGCCAGCTCCCTTCGGAGGGAAAAACTGTTTTTT; CDR3 protein: CASSLRREKLFF
clone size: few; V gene: TRBV24-1; J gene: TRBJ1-1; D gene: .; CDR3 DNA: TGTGCCACCAGTGATACTGGTTCGGGCACTGAAGCTTTCTTT; CDR3 protein: CATSDTGSGTEAFF
clone size: .; V gene: TRBV4-2; J gene: TRBJ2-1; D gene: TRBD2; CDR3 DNA: TGTGCCAGCAGCCTCCGACTAGCGGGGAGCTATAGTTACAATGAGCAGTTCTTC; CDR3 protein: CASSLRLAGSYSYNEQFF
clone size: .; V gene: TRBV3-1/TRBV3-2; J gene: TRBJ2-7; D gene: .; CDR3 DNA: TGTGCCAGCAGCCAAGGCTCCGGCAGGGGATGGTACGAGCAGTACTTC; CDR3 protein: CASSQGSGRGWYEQYF
clone size: .; V gene: TRBV24-1; J gene: TRBJ2-1; D gene: .; CDR3 DNA: TGTGCCACCAGTGACCCTGACACTAGCTCCTACAATGAGCAGTTCTTC; CDR3 protein: CATSDPDTSSYNEQFF
clone size: few; V gene: TRBV20-1; J gene: TRBJ2-7; D gene: .; CDR3 DNA: TGCAGTGCTAGTCCCGGGAGAGCGATTTACGAGCAGTACTTC; CDR3 protein: CSASPGRAIYEQYF
clone size: few; V gene: TRBV4-2; J gene: TRBJ1-2; D gene: TRBD1; CDR3 DNA: TGTGCCAGCAGCCGAATTCAGGGACAGGGGGCGGGCTATGGCTACACCTTC; CDR3 protein: CASSRIQGQGAGYGYTF
clone size: .; V gene: TRBV12-3/TRBV12-4; J gene: TRBJ2-3; D gene: .; CDR3 DNA: TGTGCCAGCAGTTTCGTTGTCCAGTTGGTGTATTTT; CDR3 protein: CASSFVVQLVYF
clone size: .; V gene: TRBV27; J gene: TRBJ1-5; D gene: .; CDR3 DNA: TGTGCCAGCAGTGCGAATATGGGCAATCAGCCCCAGCATTTT; CDR3 protein: CASSANMGNQPQHF
clone size: .; V gene: TRBV18; J gene: TRBJ1-1; D gene: .; CDR3 DNA: TGTGCCAGCTCACCAGGGGGGGGGTCCGACACTGAAGCTTTCTTT; CDR3 protein: CASSPGGGSDTEAFF
clone size: .; V gene: TRBV29-1; J gene: TRBJ1-2; D gene: TRBD1; CDR3 DNA: TGCAGCGTTGAGACAGGGGGAGGCTACACCTTC; CDR3 protein: CSVETGGGYTF
clone size: .; V gene: TRBV29-1; J gene: TRBJ2-6; D gene: TRBD1; CDR3 DNA: TGCAGCGTTGTCCAAATGCGACCGGGACAGGGGGCCTCTGGGGCCAACGTCCTGACTTTC; CDR3 protein: CSVVQMRPGQGASGANVLTF
clone size: .; V gene: TRBV6-1; J gene: TRBJ2-5; D gene: .; CDR3 DNA: TGTGCCAGCAGTGAGGATCTCGGAGGAGAGACCCAGTACTTC; CDR3 protein: CASSEDLGGETQYF
clone size: .; V gene: TRBV12-3/TRBV12-4; J gene: TRBJ1-4; D gene: .; CDR3 DNA: TGTGCCAGCAGCCAAACCTCAGGGGCAGGGGTGTTTTTT; CDR3 protein: CASSQTSGAGVFF
clone size: once; V gene: TRBV20-1; J gene: TRBJ2-3; D gene: .; CDR3 DNA: TGCAGTGCTAGTATAAGCGGGAGCACAGATACGCAGTATTTT; CDR3 protein: CSASISGSTDTQYF
clone size: .; V gene: TRBV5-1; J gene: TRBJ1-6; D gene: .; CDR3 DNA: TGCGCCAGCAGCTCAAATCCGGGATCCCGTTCCCTCCACTTT; CDR3 protein: CASSSNPGSRSLHF
clone size: .; V gene: TRBV29-1; J gene: TRBJ2-1; D gene: TRBD2; CDR3 DNA: TGCAGCGCTGTCGGAGCGGGAGTAGGGAATGAGCAGTTCTTC; CDR3 protein: CSAVGAGVGNEQFF
clone size: .; V gene: TRBV6-2/TRBV6-3; J gene: TRBJ2-3; D gene: TRBD2; CDR3 DNA: TGTGCCAGCAGTAAGACTAGCGGGAGAGGGGCCAGGCCAGATACGCAGTATTTT; CDR3 protein: CASSKTSGRGARPDTQYF
clone size: .; V gene: TRBV28; J gene: TRBJ1-5; D gene: .; CDR3 DNA: TGTGCCAGCAGTCCGAGATTCAATCAGCCCCAGCATTTT; CDR3 protein: CASSPRFNQPQHF
clone size: .; V gene: TRBV25-1; J gene: TRBJ1-5; D gene: .; CDR3 DNA: TGTGCCAGCAGTGCCCCCGGGTTTAGCGGCAATCAGCCCCAGCATTTT; CDR3 protein: CASSAPGFSGNQPQHF
clone size: few; V gene: TRBV5-6; J gene: TRBJ2-5; D gene: TRBD2; CDR3 DNA: TGTGCCAGCAGCTTGGCCGTAGGGAGGGGGACCCAGTACTTC; CDR3 protein: CASSLAVGRGTQYF
clone size: .; V gene: TRBV5-4; J gene: TRBJ2-4; D gene: TRBD2; CDR3 DNA: TGTGCCAGCAGCTTGCGGGGGGGGAGGAACATTCAGTACTTC; CDR3 protein: CASSLRGGRNIQYF
clone size: .; V gene: TRBV5-1; J gene: TRBJ1-1; D gene: TRBD1; CDR3 DNA: TGCGCCAGCAGCTCGGACAGGACAGGGAAGGGTGAAGCTTTCTTT; CDR3 protein: CASSSDRTGKGEAFF
clone size: .; V gene: TRBV28; J gene: TRBJ2-7; D gene: TRBD1; CDR3 DNA: TGTGCCACCGATGAGGGGGCGCTCGAGCAGTACTTC; CDR3 protein: CATDEGALEQYF
clone size: .; V gene: TRBV20-1; J gene: TRBJ1-2; D gene: TRBD1; CDR3 DNA: TGCAGTGCTAGTGACAGGGGGCGCGGGGCGAATGGCTACACCTTC; CDR3 protein: CSASDRGRGANGYTF
clone size: once; V gene: TRBV24-1; J gene: TRBJ2-1; D gene: .; CDR3 DNA: TGTGCCACCAGTGACCAGGTGGGCAATGAGCAGTTCTTC; CDR3 protein: CATSDQVGNEQFF
clone size: .; V gene: TRBV10-3; J gene: TRBJ2-7; D gene: .; CDR3 DNA: TGTGCCATCAGTGTAGGGACAAAGGGGACCTACGAGCAGTACTTC; CDR3 protein: CAISVGTKGTYEQYF
clone size: .; V gene: TRBV6-5; J gene: TRBJ1-1; D gene: .; CDR3 DNA: TGTGCCAGCACGCGGGGGGCGTTGGCTGAAGCTTTCTTT; CDR3 protein: CASTRGALAEAFF
clone size: .; V gene: TRBV18; J gene: TRBJ1-3; D gene: TRBD1; CDR3 DNA: TGTGCCAGCTCAACGACAGGGCTTGGAAACACCATATATTTT; CDR3 protein: CASSTTGLGNTIYF
clone size: .; V gene: TRBV18; J gene: TRBJ1-6; D gene: TRBD1; CDR3 DNA: TGTGCCAGCTCACCTCGACAGGGAACCTATAATTCACCCCTCCACTTT; CDR3 protein: CASSPRQGTYNSPLHF
clone size: .; V gene: TRBV5-1; J gene: TRBJ2-7; D gene: TRBD1; CDR3 DNA: TGCGCCAGCACTTGGGGGACAGGGGGCTCCGAGCAGTACTTC; CDR3 protein: CASTWGTGGSEQYF
clone size: .; V gene: TRBV5-1; J gene: TRBJ2-1; D gene: TRBD2; CDR3 DNA: TGCGCCAGCAGCTTGGTTTTAGCGGGCTCCTCCTACAATGAGCAGTTCTTC; CDR3 protein: CASSLVLAGSSYNEQFF
clone size: .; V gene: TRBV5-1; J gene: TRBJ2-2; D gene: .; CDR3 DNA: TGCGCCAGCAGCCTGGAACCTAGCGCGGCCGGGGAGCTGTTTTTT; CDR3 protein: CASSLEPSAAGELFF
clone size: once; V gene: TRBV3-1/TRBV3-2; J gene: TRBJ1-5; D gene: .; CDR3 DNA: TGTGCCAGCAGCCAAGATCACGGGATAGGCAATCAGCCCCAGCATTTT; CDR3 protein: CASSQDHGIGNQPQHF
clone size: few; V gene: TRBV27; J gene: TRBJ1-6; D gene: TRBD1; CDR3 DNA: TGTGCCAGCAGTTTACCCGGCAGGGGGCATAATTCACCCCTCCACTTT; CDR3 protein: CASSLPGRGHNSPLHF
clone size: .; V gene: TRBV11-2; J gene: TRBJ2-1; D gene: .; CDR3 DNA: TGTGCCAGCAGCTTAGACCTTTCCTACAATGAGCAGTTCTTC; CDR3 protein: CASSLDLSYNEQFF
clone size: .; V gene: TRBV6-5; J gene: TRBJ1-1; D gene: .; CDR3 DNA: TGTGCCAGCAGTTACGCGGGTGAAGCTTTCTTT; CDR3 protein: CASSYAGEAFF
clone size: .; V gene: TRBV6-2/TRBV6-3; J gene: TRBJ2-7; D gene: TRBD1; CDR3 DNA: TGTGCCAGCAGTGGGACAGAGAGCTACGAGCAGTACTTC; CDR3 protein: CASSGTESYEQYF
clone size: .; V gene: TRBV5-1; J gene: TRBJ1-6; D gene: .; CDR3 DNA: TGCGCCAGCAGCTTGCAGTGGGGAGGGAATTCACCCCTCCACTTT; CDR3 protein: CASSLQWGGNSPLHF
clone size: .; V gene: TRBV3-1/TRBV3-2; J gene: TRBJ1-2; D gene: .; CDR3 DNA: TGTGCCAGCAGCCAAGATCACGGGATGTGGGGCTACACCTTC; CDR3 protein: CASSQDHGMWGYTF
clone size: .; V gene: TRBV5-1; J gene: TRBJ1-6; D gene: .; CDR3 DNA: TGCGCCAGCAGCTTGGGTATCGGGAATTCACCCCTCCACTTT; CDR3 protein: CASSLGIGNSPLHF
clone size: .; V gene: TRBV3-1/TRBV3-2; J gene: TRBJ2-3; D gene: TRBD2; CDR3 DNA: TGTGCCAGCAGCCCTCGCCAGGGACTAGCGGGAGCAGATACGCAGTATTTT; CDR3 protein: CASSPRQGLAGADTQYF